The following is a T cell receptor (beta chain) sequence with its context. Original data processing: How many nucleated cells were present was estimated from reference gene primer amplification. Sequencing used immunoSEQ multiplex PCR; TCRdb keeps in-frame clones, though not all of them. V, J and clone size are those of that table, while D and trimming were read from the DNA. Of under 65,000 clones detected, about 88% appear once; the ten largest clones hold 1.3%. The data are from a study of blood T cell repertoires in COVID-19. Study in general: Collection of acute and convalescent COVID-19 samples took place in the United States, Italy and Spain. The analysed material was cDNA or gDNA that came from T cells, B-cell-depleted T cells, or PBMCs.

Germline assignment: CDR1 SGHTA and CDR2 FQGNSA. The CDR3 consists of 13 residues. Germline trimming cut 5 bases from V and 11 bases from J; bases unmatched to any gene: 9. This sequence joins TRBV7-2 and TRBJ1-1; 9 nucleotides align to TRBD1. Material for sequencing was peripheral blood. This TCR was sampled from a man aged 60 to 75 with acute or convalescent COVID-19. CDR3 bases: TGTGCCAGCAGCCAAGGCGGACAGGGGAGGGCTTTCTTT. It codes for CASSQGGQGRAFF.